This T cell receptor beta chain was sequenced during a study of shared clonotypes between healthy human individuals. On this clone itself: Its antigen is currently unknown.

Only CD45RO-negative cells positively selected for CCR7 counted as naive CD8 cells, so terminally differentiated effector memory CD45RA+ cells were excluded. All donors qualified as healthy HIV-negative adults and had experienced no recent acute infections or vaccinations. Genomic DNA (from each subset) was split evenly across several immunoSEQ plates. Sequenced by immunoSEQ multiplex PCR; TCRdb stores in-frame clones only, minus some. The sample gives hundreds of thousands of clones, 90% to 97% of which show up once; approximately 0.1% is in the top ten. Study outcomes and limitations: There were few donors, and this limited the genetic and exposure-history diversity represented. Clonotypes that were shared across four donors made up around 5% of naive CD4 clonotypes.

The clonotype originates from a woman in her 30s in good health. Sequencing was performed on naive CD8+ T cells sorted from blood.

The CDR3: CALPDGGYGYTF. CDR3 nucleotide sequence: TGTGCCCTCCCAGATGGGGGCTATGGCTACACCTTC. The chain employs TRBV7-9 and TRBJ1-2, with a weak D call TRBD1 (5 bases). Trimming pared 11 bases from V and 4 bases from J, leaving 14 bases between. CDR1 is SEHNR and CDR2 is FQNEAQ in the germline V gene (reference sequence). The CDR3 totals 12 residues. Full variable domain (missing parts from reference TRBV7-9 and TRBJ1-2): DTGVSQNPRHKITKRGQNVTFRCDPISEHNRLYWYRQTLGQGPEFLTYFQNEAQLEKSRLLSDRFSAERPKGSFSTLEIQRTEQGDSAMYLCALPDGGYGYTFGSGTRLTVV.